The clone carrying this TCR beta chain occurred many times. Its antigen is not known. This CDR3 comprises 14 residues. Germline V CDR1 and CDR2: SNHLY, FYNNEI. The V gene lost 4 bases and the J gene lost 4 bases, with 12 bases spanning the gap. Stated time point: newly diagnosed GD, antithyroid drugs for less than 3 months. Preparation of the TCR library used RNA extracted from PBMCs. The sample is drawn from a study of regulatory T cells in long-lasting Graves disease. Study information: Recently diagnosed Graves' patients had received antithyroid drugs for under 3 months.

Arm-PCR of CDR3 regions and iRepertoire HTBI primers were used to build TCR beta libraries. As handled by the study authors: Looking across samples, the authors found about 62 TRBV and approximately 14 TRBJ segments. One entry per CDR3 protein, called by TCRdb with MiXCR from the multiplex PCR reads. TCRdb, not the authors, supplied the V and J calls. This sample carries around 320,000 distinct CDR3 sequences, 16% of them seen once, and the ten largest clones take roughly 29%. Regarding the study as a whole: New patients shared fewer public clonotypes (about 1,000) than persistent patients did (about 2,700). Favoring TRBV28, TRBJ1-2 and TRBJ2-5 was a feature seen in persistent disease.

This sample was shared with a second study, whose subject was T cells in Graves' hyperthyroidism and ophthalmopathy.

The chain links TRBV2 to TRBJ2-3, with D hard to call. The receptor was derived from a middle-aged man with Graves disease. This material consisted of peripheral blood mononuclear cells (PBMCs), taken at new diagnosis, from a patient treated with antithyroid drugs. CDR3 region: CASSATSWADTQYF. In nucleotides, the CDR3 is TGTGCCAGCAGTGCAACGTCCTGGGCAGATACGCAGTATTTT.